What follows describes a single T cell receptor (beta chain). Its antigen is still unknown. Base qualities are not recorded, but no much larger clone differs from it by a single base. The sample comes from a study of PD-L1 blockade in urothelial cancer (dated 2017 in TCRdb). Regarding the research as a whole: All patients started therapy around 2014 and received atezolizumab 1,200 mg intravenously every 3 weeks. Blood samples were analyzed 3 weeks after the start of treatment (second dose) and 6 weeks after the start of treatment. TCR sequencing covered pretreatment tumor samples and matched, serially collected peripheral blood taken before and after atezolizumab treatment. Blood samples gave a median of about 150,000 T cells and 80,000 or so unique TCRs, with a median clonality of 0.080. An exploratory multi-omic analysis was conducted of the somatic, immune and clinical correlates of response to PD-L1 blockade with atezolizumab in urothelial cancer. Durable clinical benefit was achieved by nine patients and was not achieved by 20 patients. About 85% of the roughly 29 patients were males with bladder-origin urothelial cancer, and about 65% of the roughly 30 reported a prior smoking history. Pretreatment blood TCR-seq was available for about 28 patients, at least one posttreatment blood collection was obtained for around 24 patients, and tumor TCR-seq was available for around 24 patients. In the same patients, pretreatment tumors underwent whole exome sequencing and RNA sequencing in addition to TCR sequencing. Durable clinical benefit was defined as progression-free survival longer than 6 months, and TCR features were also tested against progression-free and overall survival. An ECOG performance status of 0 or 1 was recorded for the patients, and 0 to 3 prior chemotherapy regimens had been received by the patients. General findings and caveats noted by the study authors: Because the sample size was small (n of about 27) and many of the analyses were exploratory, the results are meant to be hypothesis-generating. Among patients with durable benefit, tumor-associated TCR clones showed greater expansion in peripheral blood 3 weeks after treatment started (n ≈ 20, p = 0.022). Improved progression-free and overall survival was found to be associated with pretreatment peripheral blood TCR clonality below the median.

Clipping removes 4 bases from V and 9 bases from J, with 4 as the unmatched junction base count. Looking up the germline V gene yields CDR1 MGHRA and CDR2 YSYEKL. Measured from the cysteine to the phenylalanine, the CDR3 is 13 residues long. Only the CDR3 region is kept as DNA, spanning 39 bases read in frame from base 1. The sample's time point label, in plain terms: peripheral blood 6 weeks after treatment start. The cohort comprised about 30 patients with locally advanced or metastatic urothelial carcinoma treated at Memorial Sloan Kettering on a trial protocol. Peripheral blood mononuclear cells were collected pretreatment and during treatment, with between 1 and 8 total time points per patient. The Qiagen DNeasy Blood extraction kit was used to purify genomic DNA from total PBMCs and from tumor samples. Collected pretreatment and during treatment, PBMCs were isolated and stored as previously described.

Synthetic TCR analog templates were spiked into each PCR so that absolute template abundance could be estimated from read counts. The immunoSEQ assay was used to amplify TCRbeta CDR3 regions from genomic DNA with bias-controlled V and J gene primers. Rearranged TCRbeta segments were sequenced at approximately 20X coverage. The authors' analysis ran thus. Sequencing errors were corrected by clustering, and CDR3s were annotated against IMGT so that V, D and J genes could be assigned. Out-of-frame and stop-codon sequences were excluded, and only productive TCRbeta rearrangements were used in downstream analyses. Clonality was computed as one minus Shannon entropy normalized by the log of the number of unique productive sequences. Clones differing between time points or between blood and tumor were identified by Fisher's exact test with Benjamini-Hochberg correction at adjusted p below 0.01. As stored in TCRdb, this immuneACCESS dataset retains in-frame rearrangements with V and J assigned. A fraction of the clones does not appear; measured against another copy, unresolved V genes explain less than half of the discrepancy, and the remainder lacks a known reason. That table is the source of V, J and clone size, and D and trimming were worked out from the DNA. The sample table contains 30,000 or so clones; only one count was recorded for 80% to 90% of them. About 7.8% of the sample goes to the ten largest clones.

The chain joins TRBV4-1 to TRBJ2-1; the central 9 bases match TRBD2. The source material was PBMCs, sampled around atezolizumab (anti-PD-L1) treatment. The clonotype was recovered from a man older than 75 with urothelial cancer. The CDR3 reads as follows: CASSRSGSSEQFF. The DNA sequence is TGCGCCAGCAGCCGTAGCGGGAGCTCTGAGCAGTTCTTC.